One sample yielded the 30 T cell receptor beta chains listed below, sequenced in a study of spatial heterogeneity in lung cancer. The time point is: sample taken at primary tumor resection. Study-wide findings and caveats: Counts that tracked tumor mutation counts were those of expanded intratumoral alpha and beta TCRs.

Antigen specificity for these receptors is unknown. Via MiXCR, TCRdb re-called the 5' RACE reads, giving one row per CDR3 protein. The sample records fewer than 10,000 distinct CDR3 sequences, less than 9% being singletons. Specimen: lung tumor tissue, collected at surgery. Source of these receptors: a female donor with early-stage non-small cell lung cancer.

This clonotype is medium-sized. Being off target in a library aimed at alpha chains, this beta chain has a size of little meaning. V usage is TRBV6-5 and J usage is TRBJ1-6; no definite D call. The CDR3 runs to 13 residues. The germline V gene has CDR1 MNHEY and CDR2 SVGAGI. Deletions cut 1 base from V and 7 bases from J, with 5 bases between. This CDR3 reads CASSYFENSPLHF. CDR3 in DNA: TGTGCCAGCAGTTACTTCGAGAATTCACCCCTCCACTTT.

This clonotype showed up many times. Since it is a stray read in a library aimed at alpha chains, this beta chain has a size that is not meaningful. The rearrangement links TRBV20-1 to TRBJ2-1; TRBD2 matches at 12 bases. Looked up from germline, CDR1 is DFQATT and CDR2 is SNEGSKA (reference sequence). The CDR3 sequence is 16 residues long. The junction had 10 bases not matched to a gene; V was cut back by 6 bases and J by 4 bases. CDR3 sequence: CSAGGATSGRYNEQFF. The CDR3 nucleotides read TGCAGTGCAGGGGGAGCTACTAGCGGGAGGTACAATGAGCAGTTCTTC.

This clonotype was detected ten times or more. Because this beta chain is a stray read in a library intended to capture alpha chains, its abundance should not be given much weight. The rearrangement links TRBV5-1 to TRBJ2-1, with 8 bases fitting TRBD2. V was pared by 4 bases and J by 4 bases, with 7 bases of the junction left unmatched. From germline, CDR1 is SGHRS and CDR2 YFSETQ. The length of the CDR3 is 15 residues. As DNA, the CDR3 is TGCGCCAGCAGCAGACGGGAGGGAGTTTACAATGAGCAGTTCTTC. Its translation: CASSRREGVYNEQFF.

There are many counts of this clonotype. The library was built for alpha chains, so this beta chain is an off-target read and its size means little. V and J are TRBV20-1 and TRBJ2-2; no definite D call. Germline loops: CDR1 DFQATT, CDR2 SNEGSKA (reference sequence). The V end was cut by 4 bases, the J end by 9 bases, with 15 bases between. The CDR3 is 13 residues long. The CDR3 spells CSATPGPRRELFF. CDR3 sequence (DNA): TGCAGTGCTACCCCCGGGCCCAGACGGGAGCTGTTTTTT.

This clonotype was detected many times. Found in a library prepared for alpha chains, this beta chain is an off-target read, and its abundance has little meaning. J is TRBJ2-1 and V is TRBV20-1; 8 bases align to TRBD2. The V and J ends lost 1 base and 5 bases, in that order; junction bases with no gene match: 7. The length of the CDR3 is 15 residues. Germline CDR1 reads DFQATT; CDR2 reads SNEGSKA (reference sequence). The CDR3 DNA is TGCAGTGCTAGAGTGGCGGGAGGATCCAACAATGAGCAGTTCTTC. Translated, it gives CSARVAGGSNNEQFF.

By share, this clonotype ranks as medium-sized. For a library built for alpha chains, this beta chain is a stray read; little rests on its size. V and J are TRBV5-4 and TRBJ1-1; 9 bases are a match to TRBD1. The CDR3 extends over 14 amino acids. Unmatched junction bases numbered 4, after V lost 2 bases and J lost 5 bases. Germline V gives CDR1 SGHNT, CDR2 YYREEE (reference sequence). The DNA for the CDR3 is TGTGCCAGCAGCTTTGGACAGGGGATTACTGAAGCTTTCTTT. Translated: CASSFGQGITEAFF.

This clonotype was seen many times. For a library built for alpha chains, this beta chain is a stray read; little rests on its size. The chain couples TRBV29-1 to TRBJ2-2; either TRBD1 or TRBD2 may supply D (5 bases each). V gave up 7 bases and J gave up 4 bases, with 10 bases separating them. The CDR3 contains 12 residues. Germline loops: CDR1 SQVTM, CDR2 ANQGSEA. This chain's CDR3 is CSGGPATGELFF. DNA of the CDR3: TGCAGCGGGGGACCAGCCACCGGGGAGCTGTTTTTT.

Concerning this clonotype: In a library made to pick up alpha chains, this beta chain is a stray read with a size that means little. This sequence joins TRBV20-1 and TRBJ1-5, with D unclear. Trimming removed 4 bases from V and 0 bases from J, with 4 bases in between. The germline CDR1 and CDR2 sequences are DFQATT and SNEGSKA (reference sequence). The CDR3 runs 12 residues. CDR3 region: CSAKHSNQPQHF. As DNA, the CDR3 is TGCAGTGCTAAACATAGCAATCAGCCCCAGCATTTT.

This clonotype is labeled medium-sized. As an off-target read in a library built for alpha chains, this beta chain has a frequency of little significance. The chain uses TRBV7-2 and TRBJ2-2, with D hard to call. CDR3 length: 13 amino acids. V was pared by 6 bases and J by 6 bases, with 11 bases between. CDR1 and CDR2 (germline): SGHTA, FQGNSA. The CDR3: CASSRSVAGELFF. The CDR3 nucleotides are TGTGCCAGCAGTCGAAGCGTAGCCGGGGAGCTGTTTTTT.

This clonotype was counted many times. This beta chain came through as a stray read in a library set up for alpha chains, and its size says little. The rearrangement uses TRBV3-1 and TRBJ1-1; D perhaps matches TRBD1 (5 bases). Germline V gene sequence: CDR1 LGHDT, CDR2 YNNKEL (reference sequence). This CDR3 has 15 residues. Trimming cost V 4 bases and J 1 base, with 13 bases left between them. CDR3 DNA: TGTGCCAGCAGCCCACAGGCGGCCCAGAACACTGAAGCTTTCTTT. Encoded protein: CASSPQAAQNTEAFF.

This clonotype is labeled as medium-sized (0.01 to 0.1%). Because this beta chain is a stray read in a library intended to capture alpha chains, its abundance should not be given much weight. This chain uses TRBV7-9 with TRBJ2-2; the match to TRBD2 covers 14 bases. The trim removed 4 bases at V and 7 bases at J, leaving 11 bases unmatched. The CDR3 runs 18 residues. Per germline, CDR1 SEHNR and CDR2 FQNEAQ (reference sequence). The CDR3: CASSSQTSGRAEDGELFF. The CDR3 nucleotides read TGTGCCAGCAGCTCCCAGACTAGCGGGAGGGCCGAGGACGGGGAGCTGTTTTTT.

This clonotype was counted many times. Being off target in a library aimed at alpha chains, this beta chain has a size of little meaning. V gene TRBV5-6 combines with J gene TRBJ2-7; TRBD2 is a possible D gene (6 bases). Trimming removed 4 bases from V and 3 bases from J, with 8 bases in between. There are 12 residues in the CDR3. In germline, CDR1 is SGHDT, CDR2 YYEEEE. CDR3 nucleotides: TGTGCCAGCAGCGGGACTGTCTACGAGCAGTACTTC. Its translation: CASSGTVYEQYF.

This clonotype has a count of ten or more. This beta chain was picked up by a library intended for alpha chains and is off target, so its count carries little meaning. The CDR3 reads CASSLGGDGQPQHF. In DNA, the CDR3 is TGCGCCAGCAGCTTGGGAGGGGACGGGCAGCCCCAGCATTTT. This chain joins TRBV5-1 and TRBJ1-5; tentative D call: TRBD1 (5 bases). Trimming cost V 0 bases and J 7 bases, with 11 bases left between them. Per the germline V gene, CDR1 is SGHRS and CDR2 is YFSETQ. The CDR3 totals 14 residues. The whole variable domain, filled in from reference TRBV5-1 and TRBJ1-5, reads KAGVTQTPRYLIKTRGQQVTLSCSPISGHRSVSWYQQTPGQGLQFLFEYFSETQRNKGNFPGRFSGRQFSNSRSEMNVSTLELGDSALYLCASSLGGDGQPQHFGDGTRLSIL.

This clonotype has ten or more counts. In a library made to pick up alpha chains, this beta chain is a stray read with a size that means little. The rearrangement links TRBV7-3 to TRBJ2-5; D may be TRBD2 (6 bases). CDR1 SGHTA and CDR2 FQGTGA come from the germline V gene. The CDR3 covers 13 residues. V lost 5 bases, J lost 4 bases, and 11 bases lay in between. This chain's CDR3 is CASSNGGRETQYF. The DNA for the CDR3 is TGTGCCAGCAGCAACGGGGGAAGAGAGACCCAGTACTTC.

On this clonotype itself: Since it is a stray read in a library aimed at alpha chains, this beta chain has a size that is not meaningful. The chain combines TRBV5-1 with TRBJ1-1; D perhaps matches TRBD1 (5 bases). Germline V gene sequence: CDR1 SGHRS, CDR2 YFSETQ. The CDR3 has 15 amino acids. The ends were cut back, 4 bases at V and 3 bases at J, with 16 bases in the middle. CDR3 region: CASSREGAGDTEAFF. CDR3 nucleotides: TGCGCCAGCAGCCGGGAAGGGGCCGGGGACACTGAAGCTTTCTTT.

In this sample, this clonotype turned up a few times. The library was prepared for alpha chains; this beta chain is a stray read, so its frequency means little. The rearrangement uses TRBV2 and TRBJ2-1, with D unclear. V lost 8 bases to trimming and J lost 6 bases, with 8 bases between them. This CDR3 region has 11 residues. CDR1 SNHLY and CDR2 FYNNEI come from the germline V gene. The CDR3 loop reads CASCTTNEQFF. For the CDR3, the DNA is TGTGCCAGCTGTACGACCAATGAGCAGTTCTTC.

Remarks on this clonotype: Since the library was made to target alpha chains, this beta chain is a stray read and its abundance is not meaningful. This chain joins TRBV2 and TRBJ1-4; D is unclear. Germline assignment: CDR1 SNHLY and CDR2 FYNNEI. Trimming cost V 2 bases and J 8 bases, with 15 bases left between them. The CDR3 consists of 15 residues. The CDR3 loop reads CASSEPQDGREKLFF. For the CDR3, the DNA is TGTGCCAGCAGTGAACCCCAGGACGGTCGAGAAAAACTGTTTTTT.

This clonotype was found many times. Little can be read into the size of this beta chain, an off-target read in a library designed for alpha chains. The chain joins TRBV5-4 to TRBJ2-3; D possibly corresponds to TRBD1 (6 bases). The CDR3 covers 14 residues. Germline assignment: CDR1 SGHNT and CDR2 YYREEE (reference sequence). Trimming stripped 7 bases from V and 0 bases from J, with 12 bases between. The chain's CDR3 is CASYSRGSTDTQYF. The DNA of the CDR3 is TGTGCCAGCTATTCCAGGGGAAGCACAGATACGCAGTATTTT.

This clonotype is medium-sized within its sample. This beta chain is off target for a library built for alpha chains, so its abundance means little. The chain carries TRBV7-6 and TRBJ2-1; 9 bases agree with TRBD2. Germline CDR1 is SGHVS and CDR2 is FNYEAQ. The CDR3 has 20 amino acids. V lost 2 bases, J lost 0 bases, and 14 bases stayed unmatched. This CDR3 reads CASSLISPQRAGGSYNEQFF. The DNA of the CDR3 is TGTGCCAGCAGCTTAATTTCCCCCCAGCGAGCGGGAGGCTCCTACAATGAGCAGTTCTTC.

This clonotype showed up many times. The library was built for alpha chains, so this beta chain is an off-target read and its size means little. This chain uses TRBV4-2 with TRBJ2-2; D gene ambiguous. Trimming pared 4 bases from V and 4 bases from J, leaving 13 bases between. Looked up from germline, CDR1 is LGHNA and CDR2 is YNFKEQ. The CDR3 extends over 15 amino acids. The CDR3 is CASSRRESLTGELFF. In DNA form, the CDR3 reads TGTGCCAGCAGCCGGAGAGAGAGTCTCACCGGGGAGCTGTTTTTT.

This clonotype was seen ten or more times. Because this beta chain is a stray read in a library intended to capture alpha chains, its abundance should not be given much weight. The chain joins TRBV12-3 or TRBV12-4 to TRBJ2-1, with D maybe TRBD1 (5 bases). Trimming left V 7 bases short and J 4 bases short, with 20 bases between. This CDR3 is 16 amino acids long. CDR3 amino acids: CASKQAHSTQYNEQFF. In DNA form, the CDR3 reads TGTGCCAGCAAACAGGCGCATTCCACCCAATACAATGAGCAGTTCTTC.

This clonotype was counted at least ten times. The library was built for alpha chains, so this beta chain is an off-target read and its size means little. CDR3 amino acids: CASSPKDRAETQYF. In nucleotides, the CDR3 is TGTGCCAGCAGCCCCAAGGACAGAGCAGAGACCCAGTACTTC. The chain recombines TRBV7-9 with TRBJ2-5, with D possibly matching TRBD1 (6 bases). CDR1 is SEHNR, CDR2 FQNEAQ, per germline (reference sequence). Trimming stripped 5 bases from V and 4 bases from J, with 14 bases between. This CDR3 comprises 14 residues.

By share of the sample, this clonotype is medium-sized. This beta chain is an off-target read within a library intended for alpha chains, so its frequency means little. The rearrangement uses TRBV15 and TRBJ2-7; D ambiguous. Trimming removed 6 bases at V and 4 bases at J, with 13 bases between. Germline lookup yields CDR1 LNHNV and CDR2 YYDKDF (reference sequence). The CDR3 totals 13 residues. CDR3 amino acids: CATRSASAYEQYF. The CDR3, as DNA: TGTGCCACCAGGAGTGCGAGCGCGTACGAGCAGTACTTC.

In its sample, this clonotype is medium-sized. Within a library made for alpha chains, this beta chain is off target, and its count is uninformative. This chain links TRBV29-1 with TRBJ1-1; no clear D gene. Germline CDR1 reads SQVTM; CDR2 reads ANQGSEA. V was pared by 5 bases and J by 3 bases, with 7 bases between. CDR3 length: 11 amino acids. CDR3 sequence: CSVPAHTEAFF. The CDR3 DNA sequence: TGCAGCGTTCCGGCCCACACTGAAGCTTTCTTT.

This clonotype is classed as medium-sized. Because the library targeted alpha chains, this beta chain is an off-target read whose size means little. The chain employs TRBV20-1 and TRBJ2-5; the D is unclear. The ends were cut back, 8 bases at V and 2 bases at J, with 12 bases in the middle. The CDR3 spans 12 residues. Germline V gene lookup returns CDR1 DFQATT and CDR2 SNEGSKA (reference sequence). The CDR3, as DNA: TGCAGTACCTGGAGTCCACAAGAGACCCAGTACTTC. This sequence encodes CSTWSPQETQYF.

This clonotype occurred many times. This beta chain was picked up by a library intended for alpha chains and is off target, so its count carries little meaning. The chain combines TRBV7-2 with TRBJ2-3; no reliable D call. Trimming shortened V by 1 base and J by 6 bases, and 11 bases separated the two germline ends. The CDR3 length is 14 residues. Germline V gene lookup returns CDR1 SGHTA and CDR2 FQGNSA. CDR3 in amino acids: CASSLVAALDTQYF. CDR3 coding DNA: TGTGCCAGCAGCTTAGTGGCAGCTTTGGATACGCAGTATTTT. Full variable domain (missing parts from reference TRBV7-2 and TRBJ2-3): GAGVSQSPSNKVTEKGKDVELRCDPISGHTALYWYRQSLGQGLEFLIYFQGNSAPDKSGLPSDRFSAERTGGSVSTLTIQRTQQEDSAVYLCASSLVAALDTQYFGPGTRLTVL.

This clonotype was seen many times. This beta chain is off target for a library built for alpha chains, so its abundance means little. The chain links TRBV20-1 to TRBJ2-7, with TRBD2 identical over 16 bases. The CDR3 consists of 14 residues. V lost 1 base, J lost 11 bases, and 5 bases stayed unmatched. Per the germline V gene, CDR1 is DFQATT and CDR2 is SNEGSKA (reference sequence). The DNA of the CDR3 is TGCAGTGCTAGAGGGGGACTAGCGGGAGGGCCGGAGTACTTC. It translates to CSARGGLAGGPEYF.

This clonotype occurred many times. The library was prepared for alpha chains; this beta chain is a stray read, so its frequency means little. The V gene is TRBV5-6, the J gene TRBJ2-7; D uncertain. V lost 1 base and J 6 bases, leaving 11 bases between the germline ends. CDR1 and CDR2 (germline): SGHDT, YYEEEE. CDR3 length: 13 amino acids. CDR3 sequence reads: CASSLMGTAEQYF. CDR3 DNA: TGTGCCAGCAGCTTGATGGGTACCGCCGAGCAGTACTTC. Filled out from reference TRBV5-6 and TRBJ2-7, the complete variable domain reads DAGVTQSPTHLIKTRGQQVTLRCSPKSGHDTVSWYQQALGQGPQFIFQYYEEEERQRGNFPDRFSGHQFPNYSSELNVNALLLGDSALYLCASSLMGTAEQYFGPGTRLTVT.

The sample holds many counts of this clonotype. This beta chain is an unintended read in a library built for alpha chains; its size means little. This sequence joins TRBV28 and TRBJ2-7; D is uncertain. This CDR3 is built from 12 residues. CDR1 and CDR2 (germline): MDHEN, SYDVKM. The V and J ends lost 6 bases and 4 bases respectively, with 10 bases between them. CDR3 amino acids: CASRFFGYEQYF. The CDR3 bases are TGTGCCAGCAGATTTTTCGGGTACGAGCAGTACTTC.

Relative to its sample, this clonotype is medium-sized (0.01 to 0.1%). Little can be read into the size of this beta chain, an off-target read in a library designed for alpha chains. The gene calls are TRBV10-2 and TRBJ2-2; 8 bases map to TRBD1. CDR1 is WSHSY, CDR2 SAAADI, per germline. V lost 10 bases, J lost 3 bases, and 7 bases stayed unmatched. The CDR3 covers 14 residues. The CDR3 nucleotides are TGCGCCACCAGCTCAGGGGGCGACACCGGGGAGCTGTTTTTT. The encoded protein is CATSSGGDTGELFF.